This record concerns one T cell receptor (beta chain) sequence. This sample is part of a study of siplizumab effects on memory and regulatory T cells. Using immunoSEQ multiplex PCR, the repertoire was profiled, and TCRdb retains in-frame clones only, with some absent. The table records around 94,000 clones, around nine tenths of them present only once. The clonotype was recovered from a human donor in good health. The sequencing sample was made of CD4+ T cells sorted from blood.

The CDR3 loop is CASSLMRGNQPQHF. The CDR3 DNA follows: TGTGCCAGCAGTTTAATGCGGGGCAATCAGCCCCAGCATTTT. This chain connects TRBV28 to TRBJ1-5; D not resolved. Germline loops: CDR1 MDHEN, CDR2 SYDVKM. The CDR3 spans 14 residues. V gave up 2 bases and J gave up 2 bases, with 7 bases separating them.